The 14 T cell receptor beta chains listed next were all sequenced from one sample in a study of blood T cells in healthy people across ages (dated by TCRdb to 2013 to 2016). The method was 5' RACE. A second PCR of about 6 to 12 cycles was run with a J-beta primer mix and a sample-barcoded 5' primer. Through fastp at Q25 and MiXCR, TCRdb rebuilt clones from the public reads, retaining in-frame beta chains. When rows share a CDR3 protein, they turn into one entry using the most common DNA and genes. This sample lists 1,800,000 or so distinct CDR3 sequences; around 40% were detected once. The ten largest clones capture 20% to 25% of the sample. What was sequenced was blood. The receptors were sampled from a human donor in good health.

The chain uses TRBV7-2 and TRBJ2-1; D call uncertain. CDR3 size: 14 residues. Germline assignment: CDR1 SGHTA and CDR2 FQGNSA. Trimming left V 2 bases short and J 9 bases short, with 14 bases between. Here the CDR3 reads CASSLNGLAGEQFF. CDR3 in DNA: TGTGCCAGCAGCTTAAATGGATTAGCAGGTGAGCAGTTCTTC.

J is TRBJ2-5 and V is TRBV6-5; 7 bases line up with TRBD1. Germline CDR1 reads MNHEY; CDR2 reads SVGAGI. This CDR3 spans 17 amino acids. Germline trimming cut 2 bases from V and 3 bases from J; bases unmatched to any gene: 12. The CDR3 sequence is CASSYALDRAAEETQYF. For the CDR3, the DNA is TGTGCCAGCAGTTACGCCCTCGACAGGGCGGCGGAAGAGACCCAGTACTTC.

The chain uses TRBV12-3 or TRBV12-4 and TRBJ1-2, with D maybe TRBD1 (6 bases). V lost 7 bases to trimming and J lost 8 bases, with 14 bases between them. The CDR3 covers 12 residues. DNA for the CDR3: TGTGCCAGCACTCCAATAGGGGGAGGCTACACCTTC. Protein sequence: CASTPIGGGYTF.

The chain carries TRBV18 and TRBJ2-1; 7 positions match TRBD1. Losses at the gene ends were 8 bases for V and 7 bases for J; bases not matched to a gene: 8. This CDR3 has 13 residues. Germline CDR1 is KGHSH and CDR2 is LQKENI. The CDR3 DNA reads TGTGCCAGCCCAGATAACAGGGGAAATGAGCAGTTCTTC. Amino acids: CASPDNRGNEQFF.

The chain couples TRBV7-9 to TRBJ1-1; 10 bases match TRBD1. V trimming: 5 bases; J trimming: 1 base; junction bases outside the gene matches: 7. This CDR3 is 16 amino acids long. Germline CDR1 is SEHNR and CDR2 is FQNEAQ (reference sequence). As DNA, the CDR3 is TGTGCCAGCAGCATGACAGGGGGCGCGGAGAACACTGAAGCTTTCTTT. Residues: CASSMTGGAENTEAFF. The whole variable domain, remainder taken from reference TRBV7-9 and TRBJ1-1, is DTGVSQNPRHKITKRGQNVTFRCDPISEHNRLYWYRQTLGQGPEFLTYFQNEAQLEKSRLLSDRFSAERPKGSFSTLEIQRTEQGDSAMYLCASSMTGGAENTEAFFGQGTRLTVV.

The chain has TRBV20-1 and TRBJ2-7; D might be TRBD1 (5 bases). Germline V CDR1 and CDR2: DFQATT, SNEGSKA (reference sequence). The CDR3 covers 14 residues. With 6 bases removed from V and 1 base from J, the gap between germline ends came to 16 bases. The CDR3 nucleotides read TGCAGTGCCGAAAAGACAGCGAATTCCTACGAGCAGTACTTC. Translated, it gives CSAEKTANSYEQYF.

The V call is TRBV7-9, the J call TRBJ2-5; 10 bases match TRBD1. V dropped 4 bases and J dropped 0; count of bases not matched to a gene: 11. The germline V gene encodes CDR1 SEHNR and CDR2 FQNEAQ (reference sequence). The CDR3 is 18 residues long. The CDR3 DNA sequence: TGTGCCAGCAGCTCCAGGGGACAGGGGCCTCTGTACCAAGAGACCCAGTACTTC. It yields the protein CASSSRGQGPLYQETQYF.

V is TRBV6-4 and J is TRBJ2-1; D is possibly TRBD2 (6 bases). Trimming took off 0 bases at V and 10 bases at J, with 13 bases between the two ends. The CDR3 totals 14 residues. The germline gives CDR1 MRHNA, CDR2 SNTAGT. The CDR3 protein is CASSDSLTSGEQFF. CDR3 bases: TGTGCCAGCAGTGACTCTCTGACTAGTGGGGAGCAGTTCTTC.

The chain has TRBV7-2 and TRBJ2-5; D ambiguous. V lost 5 bases and J 1 base, leaving 8 bases between the germline ends. The V gene's germline CDR1 is SGHTA and CDR2 FQGNSA. The CDR3 has 13 amino acids. The CDR3 DNA sequence: TGTGCCAGCAGCAAACGGTTCCAAGAGACCCAGTACTTC. Translated, it gives CASSKRFQETQYF.

The V and J genes are TRBV12-3 or TRBV12-4 and TRBJ1-2; D may be TRBD1 (6 bases). The V end lost 3 bases, the J end lost 6 bases, and 11 bases lay between the germline ends. CDR3 length equals 13 residues. The CDR3 sequence is CASSFRAGDGYTF. The CDR3 nucleotides are TGTGCCAGCAGTTTTCGGGCAGGGGATGGCTACACCTTC.

The chain has TRBV7-7 and TRBJ2-2, with D perhaps matching TRBD1 or TRBD2 (5 bases each). Germline values: CDR1 SSHAT, CDR2 FNYEAQ (reference sequence). Trimming stripped 1 base from V and 2 bases from J, with 23 bases between. The CDR3 sequence is 20 residues long. CDR3 sequence reads: CASSLERQRTGTINTGELFF. CDR3 sequence (DNA): TGTGCCAGCAGCTTAGAAAGACAAAGAACCGGGACCATCAACACCGGGGAGCTGTTTTTT.

This chain joins TRBV7-8 and TRBJ2-5; D possibly corresponds to TRBD2 (5 bases). Germline lookup yields CDR1 SGHVS and CDR2 FQNEAQ. V shed 5 bases and J shed 3 bases, with 28 bases lying between them. This CDR3 has 19 amino acids. CDR3 protein: CASSQTTRPSLHPKETQYF. For the CDR3, the DNA is TGTGCCAGCAGCCAAACCACCAGGCCTAGCCTACACCCTAAAGAGACCCAGTACTTC.

The chain links TRBV4-1 to TRBJ1-1; TRBD1 might be the D (5 bases). The CDR3 loop spans 14 amino acids. In germline, CDR1 is MGHRA, CDR2 YSYEKL. Trimming removed 0 bases at V and 4 bases at J, with 9 bases between. The DNA for the CDR3 is TGCGCCAGCAGCCAAGAGTGGGACTCCACTGAAGCTTTCTTT. As protein: CASSQEWDSTEAFF.

The gene calls are TRBV4-2 and TRBJ2-7; D is undetermined. Trimming removed 0 bases from V and 5 bases from J, with 14 bases in between. The germline gives CDR1 LGHNA, CDR2 YNFKEQ. This CDR3 is 15 amino acids long. The DNA of the CDR3 is TGTGCCAGCAGCCAAGAAGCGAGGAATTACAACGAGCAGTACTTC. Translating it yields CASSQEARNYNEQYF.